Below are 9 T cell receptor beta chains sequenced from a single sample in a study of blood T cell repertoires in COVID-19. Clones were sequenced by immunoSEQ multiplex PCR, and TCRdb holds only the in-frame ones, with some missing. Of about 270,000 clones detected, approximately 83% appear once; the ten largest clones hold around a tenth. Specimen: peripheral blood. These receptors came from a woman between 50 and 59 years old who had recovered from COVID-19.

V is TRBV5-4 and J is TRBJ2-1, with 12 bases aligning to TRBD1. The germline gives CDR1 SGHNT, CDR2 YYREEE (reference sequence). This CDR3 has 15 residues. J gave up 7 bases and V 3 bases, and 5 bases lay outside the gene matches. CDR3 loop: CASSWGQGASNEQFF. In DNA, the CDR3 is TGTGCCAGCAGCTGGGGACAGGGGGCGAGTAATGAGCAGTTCTTC.

The chain employs TRBV9 and TRBJ2-3, with D possibly TRBD2 on 6 matching bases. V lost 4 bases and J 0 bases, leaving 12 bases between the germline ends. The CDR3 has 15 residues. Per germline, CDR1 SGDLS and CDR2 YYNGEE. The CDR3 spells CASSWRVESTDTQYF. The DNA for the CDR3 is TGTGCCAGCAGCTGGAGGGTCGAAAGCACAGATACGCAGTATTTT.

The CDR3 nucleotides read TGTGCCAGCAGCGCCGTACCGGGACAGGGGTTCTCCTACGAGCAGTACTTC. It codes for CASSAVPGQGFSYEQYF. This chain uses TRBV7-9 with TRBJ2-7; 10 bases align to TRBD1. After removal of 5 bases from V and 0 bases from J, the junction contained 10 bases not matched to a gene. Germline values: CDR1 SEHNR, CDR2 FQNEAQ (reference sequence). The CDR3 has 17 residues.

The J gene is TRBJ1-3, the V gene TRBV27; D might be TRBD1 (6 bases). The CDR3 spans 14 residues. CDR1 is MNHEY, CDR2 SMNVEV, per germline (reference sequence). The V end was cut by 6 bases, the J end by 3 bases, with 12 bases between. CDR3 in DNA: TGTGCCAGCAGACAAGGGGGATATGGAAACACCATATATTTT. This encodes CASRQGGYGNTIYF.

This clone was observed a few times. The chain combines TRBV6-5 with TRBJ2-7; 7 bases map to TRBD1. Germline-derived CDR1 and CDR2 are MNHEY and SVGAGI. V was pared by 6 bases and J by 3 bases, with 11 bases of the junction left unmatched. This CDR3 is built from 15 residues. CDR3: CASSQETGNYYEQYF. The CDR3 nucleotides read TGTGCCAGCAGCCAAGAGACAGGGAACTACTACGAGCAGTACTTC.

V is TRBV5-6 and J is TRBJ2-7, with 8 bases aligning to TRBD1. Unmatched junction bases numbered 5, after V lost 0 bases and J lost 3 bases. Germline V gene data show CDR1 as SGHDT and CDR2 as YYEEEE. This CDR3 is built from 15 residues. CDR3 nucleotides: TGTGCCAGCAGCTTGGCCGGACAGGGTTACTACGAGCAGTACTTC. Its protein is CASSLAGQGYYEQYF.

V usage is TRBV27 and J usage is TRBJ2-3; the match to TRBD2 covers 9 bases. J gave up 2 bases and V 5 bases, and 5 bases lay outside the gene matches. The germline V gene encodes CDR1 MNHEY and CDR2 SMNVEV (reference sequence). The CDR3 contains 15 residues. CDR3 loop: CASSLRLAVTDTQYF. The DNA of the CDR3 is TGTGCCAGCAGTCTAAGACTAGCGGTCACAGATACGCAGTATTTT.

V is TRBV4-3 and J is TRBJ2-7, with 9 bases fitting TRBD2. Germline V gives CDR1 LGHNA, CDR2 YSLEER. The CDR3 consists of 14 residues. V trimming: 4 bases; J trimming: 4 bases; junction bases outside the gene matches: 5. CDR3 bases: TGCGCCAGCAGCCCGAAGGCGGGGGGGTACGAGCAGTACTTC. It codes for CASSPKAGGYEQYF.

The chain joins TRBV19 to TRBJ2-7, with TRBD1 matching 10 bases. V lost 7 bases and J lost 4; bases outside the gene matches: 7. The CDR3 is 14 residues long. Germline lookup yields CDR1 LNHDA and CDR2 SQIVND (reference sequence). Here the CDR3 DNA reads TGTGCCAGTACGCCGGGACAGGGGTTATACGAGCAGTACTTC. Residues: CASTPGQGLYEQYF.